This passage covers 3 T cell receptor beta chains from one sample sequenced in a study of regulatory T cells in long-lasting Graves disease. In building TCR beta libraries, iRepertoire HTBI primers were used together with Arm-PCR of CDR3 regions. MiXCR, run by TCRdb on the multiplex PCR reads, gives a single entry per CDR3 protein. The sample has approximately 400,000 distinct CDR3 sequences; around 16% are singletons. Time point described: newly diagnosed GD, antithyroid drugs for less than 3 months. The TCR library used RNA extracted from PBMCs. These data were also filed under a second study, of T cells in Graves' hyperthyroidism and ophthalmopathy.

The sequenced sample was peripheral blood mononuclear cells (PBMCs), obtained at new diagnosis, from a patient treated with antithyroid drugs. These receptors were obtained from a woman aged 40 to 49 with Graves disease.

This clonotype was picked up many times. The genes are TRBV11-2 and TRBJ2-3; 11 nucleotides agree with TRBD2. V trimming: 1 base; J trimming: 2 bases; junction bases outside the gene matches: 5. This CDR3 region has 17 residues. Germline-derived CDR1 and CDR2 are SGHAT and FQNNGV. The CDR3 here is CASSLVRLAGNTDTQYF. CDR3 bases: TGTGCCAGCAGCTTAGTAAGACTAGCGGGAAACACAGATACGCAGTATTTT.

This clonotype came up many times. This chain links TRBV11-2 with TRBJ1-2; D call uncertain. V lost 0 bases and J 7 bases, leaving 15 bases between the germline ends. The CDR3 runs 15 residues. The germline V gene has CDR1 SGHAT and CDR2 FQNNGV. CDR3 nucleotides: TGTGCCAGCAGCTTAGAACTCCGCGCTCCGGGTGGCTACACCTTC. Its protein is CASSLELRAPGGYTF.

This clonotype was seen a few times. The V call is TRBV7-2, the J call TRBJ2-3, with 8 bases that match TRBD2. The trim removed 5 bases at V and 5 bases at J, leaving 6 bases unmatched. The CDR3 is 14 amino acids. The germline CDR1 and CDR2 sequences are SGHTA and FQGNSA. CDR3 sequence (DNA): TGTGCCAGCAGCAGCCGGGAGGGCGGAGATACGCAGTATTTT. Translation gives CASSSREGGDTQYF.